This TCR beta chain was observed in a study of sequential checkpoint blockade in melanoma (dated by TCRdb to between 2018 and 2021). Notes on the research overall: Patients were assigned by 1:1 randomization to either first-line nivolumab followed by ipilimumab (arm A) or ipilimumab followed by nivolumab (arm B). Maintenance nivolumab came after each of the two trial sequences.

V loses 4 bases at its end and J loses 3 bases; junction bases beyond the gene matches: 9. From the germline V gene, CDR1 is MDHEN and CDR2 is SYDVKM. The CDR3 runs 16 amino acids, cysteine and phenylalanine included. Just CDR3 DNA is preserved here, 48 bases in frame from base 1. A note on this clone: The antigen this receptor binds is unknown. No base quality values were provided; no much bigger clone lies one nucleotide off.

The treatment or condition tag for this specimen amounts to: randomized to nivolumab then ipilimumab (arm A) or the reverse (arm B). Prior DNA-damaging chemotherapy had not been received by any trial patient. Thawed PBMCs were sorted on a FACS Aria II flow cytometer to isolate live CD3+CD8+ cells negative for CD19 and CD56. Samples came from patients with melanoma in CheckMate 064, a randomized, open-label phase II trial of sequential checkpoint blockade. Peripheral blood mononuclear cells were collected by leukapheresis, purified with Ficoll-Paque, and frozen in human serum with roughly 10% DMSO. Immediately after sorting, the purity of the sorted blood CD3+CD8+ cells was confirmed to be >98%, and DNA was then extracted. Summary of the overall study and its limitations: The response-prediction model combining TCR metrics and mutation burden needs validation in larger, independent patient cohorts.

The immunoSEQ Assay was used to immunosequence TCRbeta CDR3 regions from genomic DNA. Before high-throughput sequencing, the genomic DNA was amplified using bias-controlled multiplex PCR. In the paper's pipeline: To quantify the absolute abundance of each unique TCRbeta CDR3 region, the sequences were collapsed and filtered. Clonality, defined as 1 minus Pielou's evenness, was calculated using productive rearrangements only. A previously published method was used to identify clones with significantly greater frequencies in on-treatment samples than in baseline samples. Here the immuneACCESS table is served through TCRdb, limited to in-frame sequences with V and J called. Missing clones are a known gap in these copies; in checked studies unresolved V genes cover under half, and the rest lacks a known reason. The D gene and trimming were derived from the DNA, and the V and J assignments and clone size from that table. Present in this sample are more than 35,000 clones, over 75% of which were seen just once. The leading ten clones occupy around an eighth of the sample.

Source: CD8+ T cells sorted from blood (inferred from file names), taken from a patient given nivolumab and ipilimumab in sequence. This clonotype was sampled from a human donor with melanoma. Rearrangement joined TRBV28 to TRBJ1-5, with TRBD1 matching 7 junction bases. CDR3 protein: CASSWAGGGDNQPQHF. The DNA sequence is TGTGCCAGCAGTTGGGCAGGGGGAGGAGACAATCAGCCCCAGCATTTT.